This record looks at one TCR beta chain sequence and its context. A single count supports this clone. What this receptor recognizes is not known. Qualities for individual bases were not recorded, and no much larger clone is one base off. This specimen comes from a study of shared clonotypes between healthy human individuals (dated by TCRdb to 2018 to 2020). The study in broad terms: A few men and two women, aged 18 to 49 years, made up the cohort. Blood TCR repertoires of roughly five healthy adults were deeply sequenced to estimate repertoire size and the extent of clonotype sharing between individuals. Per donor, leukapheresis produced somewhere between about 0.94 and 8.9 billion PBMCs. For each donor, CD4 naive and CD4 memory were each given three plates, CD8 naive was given two plates, and CD8 memory was given one plate. To increase sequencing depth and limit assay-specific biases, different laboratories used diverse techniques to prepare libraries and sequence TCR repertoires.

CD8 naive samples consisted of CD45RO-negative cells that were positively selected for CCR7, yielding a CD45RA+CCR7+ population without TemRA cells. The donors were healthy, HIV-negative adults with no recently reported acute infections or vaccinations. Every donor was a Caucasian adult residing in Nashville, Tennessee, USA. Blood was obtained by leukapheresis, after which PBMCs were separated by Ficoll-Histopaque density gradient centrifugation and cryopreserved in liquid nitrogen vapor phase. Analytical flow cytometry was used to check the purity and quantity of each magnetically sorted T cell population. Genomic DNA was isolated from each sorted fraction and quantified by UV absorbance on a Nanodrop 2000c. For CDR1 and CDR2, the germline V gene lists SGHDT and YYEEEE. V and J are truncated by 1 base and 3 bases respectively, leaving an intervening sequence of 11 bases. The CDR3 runs 14 residues from the cysteine to the phenylalanine. The sequence is cut down to CDR3 DNA, 42 bases in frame from base 1.

Using the deep immunoSEQ assay, multiplex PCR amplified TCR CDR3 regions from genomic DNA. Extracted genomic DNA from each cell subset was spread evenly across all wells of several immunoSEQ 96-well plates, with each plate serving as a replicate. For sorted subsets, 150 to 250 ng of genomic DNA, equivalent to 25,000 to 35,000 T cell genomes, went into each replicate PCR. Purified libraries were measured with a Qubit 3.0 fluorometer, size-checked on a Bioanalyzer 2100, and measured again with the KAPA Library Quantification kit. Each immunoSEQ 96-well plate was sequenced on its own single-read 150-cycle Illumina NextSeq 550 flow cell. The paper's processing steps were these. Because the immunoSEQ output included only junctional sequences and no quality scores, the filtering could not be the same as the filtering used for full-length reads. To assign V/J genes and CDR3, sequences were annotated against IMGT germline references using PyIR, a Python wrapper for IgBLAST v1.9. Reads were removed for weak V/J assignments (E-value above 1e-6), missing CDR3, stop codons, out-of-frame junctions, or ambiguous translated residues. A V3J clonotype was defined by an identical inferred V gene, J gene, and CDR3 amino acid sequence. To compute the percentage overlap between repertoires, the number of shared unique clonotypes was divided by the size of the smaller repertoire. Repertoire richness was assessed with RTK rarefaction, the Chao1 estimator, and Recon v2.1 estimates of unobserved clonotypes. Generation probabilities for all TCRbeta clonotypes obtained by the gDNA method from a handful of donors were computed using OLGA. In its TCRdb copy, this immuneACCESS table keeps in-frame sequences only and misses some clones. Where compared with another copy, unresolved V genes explain less than half of these, and the others have no known cause. V and J calls plus clone size are reproduced from that table; the DNA served to infer D and trimming. Across this sample there are approximately 650,000 clones, with less than 97% seen only once. 0.095% to 0.12% of the sample is taken by the ten largest.

On the study overall, not on this receptor specifically: Approximately 5% of naive CD4, 3.5% of naive CD8, approximately 2% of memory CD4, and 0.35% to 0.5% of memory CD8 clonotypes were shared across a handful of donors. Based on pairwise subsampling, the degree of clonotype sharing among donors was expected to be affected by sequencing depth. Incomplete sequencing was indicated by rarefaction of sorted-subset datasets, despite the large sequencing depth. The small number of donors limited the genetic and exposure-history diversity represented. Higher generation probabilities were observed for clonotypes shared by all four sorted-subset donors than for non-shared clonotypes. Estimated clonotype richness was generally larger for naive than for memory subsets. Sampling was limited to blood, and TCR repertoires in tissue likely differ from TCR repertoires in blood.

This TCR was recovered from a woman younger than 45 in good health. Sequences were obtained from naive CD8+ T cells sorted from blood. In the paper's terms, the cell subset or site label means: CD45RA+CCR7+. This receptor chain uses TRBV5-6 and TRBJ2-7; the D gene could be TRBD1 or TRBD2, each one agreeing over 6 bases. The CDR3 corresponds to CASSLWGARYEQYF. The bases are TGTGCCAGCAGCTTGTGGGGGGCCCGCTACGAGCAGTACTTC.